Listed below are T cell receptor beta chains from one sample, sequenced in a study of blood T cell repertoires in COVID-19. Profiled with immunoSEQ multiplex PCR; TCRdb holds only in-frame clones, not every one. This sample yields over 150,000 clones, of which less than 85% are seen a single time; over 10% belongs to the top ten. The sequenced material came from peripheral blood. Receptor source: a woman between 50 and 59 years old with acute or convalescent COVID-19. Both conserved end residues are part of each CDR3. The order of the fields is V gene, D gene, J gene, clone size, CDR3 length, CDR3 DNA, CDR3 protein. The D gene is left open where the match is weak. A row's size may be missing; if present it is once, few, many or a size class.

>TRBV5-1|TRBD2|TRBJ2-1|NA|23
TGCGCCAGCAGCGTGACTGACGGGACTAGCGGGGGGTTCTTTCCCACCCAGCCCAATGAGCAGTTCTTC
CASSVTDGTSGGFFPTQPNEQFF
>TRBV10-1|TRBD2|TRBJ2-2|few|17
TGCGCCAGCAGCCCAAATATGCGCGGGAGAATAGTCGGGGAGCTGTTTTTT
CASSPNMRGRIVGELFF
>TRBV28|TRBD1|TRBJ1-5|NA|14
TGTGCCAGCACTAGACAGGGAGGCAATCAGCCCCAGCATTTT
CASTRQGGNQPQHF
>TRBV5-1|NA|TRBJ2-3|many|17
TGCGCCAGCAGCTTGGGACTCATCGGCAGTAGCACAGATACGCAGTATTTT
CASSLGLIGSSTDTQYF
>TRBV5-4|TRBD1|TRBJ2-7|NA|16
TGTGCCAGCAGCCCCCAGGGGGGACAGGGCCGGTACGAGCAGTACTTC
CASSPQGGQGRYEQYF
>TRBV11-2|NA|TRBJ1-3|NA|15
TGTGCCAGCAGCTTTAGTAGCAGGGGAGGAAACACCATATATTTT
CASSFSSRGGNTIYF
>TRBV7-6|NA|TRBJ2-2|NA|15
TGTGCCAGCAGATCAGGGTGGGCGAACACCGGGGAGCTGTTTTTT
CASRSGWANTGELFF
>TRBV6-5|NA|TRBJ1-2|NA|13
TGTGCCAGCAGCCCGGGGAGACACTATGGCTACACCTTC
CASSPGRHYGYTF
>TRBV28|TRBD1|TRBJ1-1|NA|15
TGTGCCAGCAGTGTTAACATTGGACAGGGTCCTGAAGCTTTCTTT
CASSVNIGQGPEAFF
>TRBV30|TRBD1|TRBJ1-5|NA|14
TGTGCCTGGAGTTCTCAGGGGGCGAGGCAGCCCCAGCATTTT
CAWSSQGARQPQHF